This T cell receptor beta chain was sequenced for a study of neurological immune-mediated disorders. The time point denotes: longitudinal time-point 1 (baseline). Unsorted libraries were generated from 2 million PBMCs held at -80 degrees C. Study-wide results and caveats: Expansion of TCR clones was greatest in HTLV-1-associated myelopathy and smallest in multiple sclerosis, where it fell below that of healthy controls. The absence of any CDR3 amino acid sequence shared by expanded clones across subjects suggests that repertoires were private in all groups.

The authors produced cDNA by 5'RACE using 10-nucleotide random UMIs. In TCRdb, the 5' RACE reads were re-called with MiXCR into one record per CDR3 protein. This table holds 64,000 or so distinct CDR3 sequences, about 10% found once. Germline V gene lookup returns CDR1 MGHDK and CDR2 SYGVNS. The CDR3 loop spans 17 amino acids. The junction had 11 bases not matched to a gene; V was cut back by 3 bases and J by 2 bases. This clonotype was recorded many times. What it binds is unknown. V usage is TRBV25-1 and J usage is TRBJ2-3, with 7 positions matching TRBD2. Sequenced material: PBMCs. The clonotype comes from a man aged 30 to 45 in good health. As DNA, the CDR3 is TGTGCCAGCAGTGACCGTAGAATAGCGGGTCTCACAGATACGCAGTATTTT. As protein: CASSDRRIAGLTDTQYF.